This T cell receptor beta chain was recorded in a study of T cell responses to AZD1222 COVID-19 vaccine. As for the study in general: Pooled in the analysis were second doses at about 4 or about 12 weeks. Broader study findings: Reportedly, nearly half of unique spike TCRs recognized epitopes outside B.1.351/B.1.1.7 mutations. The study found Spike-specific TCR breadth and depth rose after two AZD1222 doses. The donor group comprised mostly white British people and more females; the analysis possibly underestimated clonal diversity.

Germline V gives CDR1 GTSNPN, CDR2 SVGIG (reference sequence). The CDR3 is 13 residues long. Trimming shortened V by 2 bases and J by 4 bases, and 12 bases separated the two germline ends. Here immunoSEQ multiplex PCR was the method, and the copy in TCRdb shows in-frame clones only, minus some. The table shows more than 110,000 clones, with about 93% occurring only once. About this clone itself: What it recognizes is unknown.

The sequenced sample was peripheral blood, obtained on day 0 of AZD1222 vaccination. The origin of this receptor is an adult in good health. V and J are TRBV30 and TRBJ2-7; D could derive from TRBD1 or TRBD2 (5 bases each). CDR3 DNA: TGTGCCTGGAGTCACGGGGCCAAGTACGAGCAGTACTTC. It specifies CAWSHGAKYEQYF.